The rows below give T cell receptor beta chains drawn from one sample of a study of post-analysis software for immune sequencing data. One entry per CDR3 protein, called by TCRdb with MiXCR from the PCR reads. The sample yields approximately 660,000 distinct CDR3 sequences, roughly three fifths seen once. Sequenced sample: blood. The origin of the receptors is a girl aged 2 to 10 with multiple sclerosis. Both conserved end residues are part of each CDR3. D genes are given only for firm matches. The listing skips clone size in some rows; elsewhere it reads once, few, many or a size class.

abundance: NA
v_gene: TRBV4-3
d_gene: NA
j_gene: TRBJ2-1
CDR3aa: CASSQEATLGSGMNNEQFF
CDR3nt: TGCGCCAGCAGCCAAGAAGCAACGCTGGGGTCAGGGATGAACAATGAGCAGTTCTTC

abundance: NA
v_gene: TRBV10-3
d_gene: NA
j_gene: TRBJ2-7
CDR3aa: CAISESRGGLLEQYF
CDR3nt: TGTGCCATCAGTGAGTCGAGGGGAGGACTTCTCGAGCAGTACTTC

abundance: few
v_gene: TRBV7-9
d_gene: NA
j_gene: TRBJ1-6
CDR3aa: CATEDSNNSPLHF
CDR3nt: TGTGCCACCGAAGACAGTAATAATTCACCCCTCCACTTT

abundance: NA
v_gene: TRBV13
d_gene: TRBD2
j_gene: TRBJ2-4
CDR3aa: CASSLRGPGGNIQYF
CDR3nt: TGTGCCAGCAGCTTAAGGGGTCCGGGAGGGAACATTCAGTACTTC

abundance: NA
v_gene: TRBV5-1
d_gene: TRBD2
j_gene: TRBJ2-5
CDR3aa: CASSLGSGGPVETQYF
CDR3nt: TGCGCCAGCAGCTTGGGGTCGGGAGGGCCGGTGGAGACCCAGTACTTC

abundance: NA
v_gene: TRBV7-3
d_gene: TRBD1
j_gene: TRBJ1-2
CDR3aa: CASSPQPQDRGAYGYTF
CDR3nt: TGTGCCAGCAGCCCACAACCCCAGGACAGGGGGGCCTATGGCTACACCTTC

abundance: NA
v_gene: TRBV4-1
d_gene: TRBD2
j_gene: TRBJ2-4
CDR3aa: CASSQVGTSDDNEQYF
CDR3nt: TGCGCCAGCAGCCAAGTCGGGACTAGCGACGACAATGAGCAGTACTTC

abundance: many
v_gene: TRBV12-3/TRBV12-4
d_gene: NA
j_gene: TRBJ2-5
CDR3aa: CASSFSGEETQYF
CDR3nt: TGTGCCAGCAGTTTCTCGGGGGAAGAGACCCAGTACTTC

abundance: NA
v_gene: TRBV5-1
d_gene: TRBD2
j_gene: TRBJ2-5
CDR3aa: CASSPDGTSVQETQYF
CDR3nt: TGCGCCAGCAGCCCGGACGGGACTAGCGTACAAGAGACCCAGTACTTC

abundance: few
v_gene: TRBV7-9
d_gene: NA
j_gene: TRBJ1-5
CDR3aa: CASSANRDQPQHF
CDR3nt: TGTGCCAGCAGCGCAAACAGGGATCAGCCCCAGCATTTT

abundance: NA
v_gene: TRBV27
d_gene: NA
j_gene: TRBJ2-3
CDR3aa: CASSLLHSTDTQYF
CDR3nt: TGTGCCAGCAGTTTATTACACAGCACAGATACGCAGTATTTT

abundance: NA
v_gene: TRBV20-1
d_gene: TRBD1
j_gene: TRBJ1-5
CDR3aa: CSARDWLGGGRDQPQHF
CDR3nt: TGCAGTGCTAGAGATTGGCTGGGAGGGGGCAGGGATCAGCCCCAGCATTTT

abundance: NA
v_gene: TRBV6-5
d_gene: NA
j_gene: TRBJ2-1
CDR3aa: CASGFPGQEQFF
CDR3nt: TGTGCCAGCGGTTTCCCTGGTCAAGAGCAGTTCTTC

abundance: few
v_gene: TRBV10-3
d_gene: NA
j_gene: TRBJ2-3
CDR3aa: CAITTGPDTQYF
CDR3nt: TGTGCCATCACCACAGGGCCAGATACGCAGTATTTT

abundance: few
v_gene: TRBV20-1
d_gene: TRBD2
j_gene: TRBJ2-3
CDR3aa: CSVGLAGTTDTQYF
CDR3nt: TGCAGTGTCGGACTAGCGGGGACCACAGATACGCAGTATTTT

abundance: few
v_gene: TRBV4-3
d_gene: TRBD2
j_gene: TRBJ2-5
CDR3aa: CASSQDGRGGAETQYF
CDR3nt: TGCGCCAGCAGCCAAGATGGGCGGGGGGGCGCGGAGACCCAGTACTTC

abundance: NA
v_gene: TRBV5-1
d_gene: NA
j_gene: TRBJ2-5
CDR3aa: CASSLTKPETQYF
CDR3nt: TGCGCCAGCAGCTTGACTAAACCAGAGACCCAGTACTTC

abundance: NA
v_gene: TRBV6-5
d_gene: NA
j_gene: TRBJ1-2
CDR3aa: CASRRDAVEGYGYTF
CDR3nt: TGTGCCAGCAGGCGGGACGCCGTAGAGGGCTATGGCTACACCTTC

abundance: once
v_gene: TRBV12-3/TRBV12-4
d_gene: TRBD2
j_gene: TRBJ2-1
CDR3aa: CASSSRLAAGNEQFF
CDR3nt: TGTGCCAGCAGCTCAAGACTAGCGGCGGGCAATGAGCAGTTCTTC

abundance: few
v_gene: TRBV27
d_gene: NA
j_gene: TRBJ2-3
CDR3aa: CASSSTDDFGTDTQYF
CDR3nt: TGTGCCAGCAGCTCAACCGACGATTTTGGCACAGATACGCAGTATTTT

abundance: NA
v_gene: TRBV7-9
d_gene: NA
j_gene: TRBJ2-5
CDR3aa: CASSCGEETQYF
CDR3nt: TGTGCCAGCAGCTGCGGTGAGGAGACCCAGTACTTC

abundance: NA
v_gene: TRBV20-1
d_gene: NA
j_gene: TRBJ1-6
CDR3aa: CSARSVGSLDAPLHF
CDR3nt: TGCAGTGCTAGATCAGTGGGGTCATTGGATGCACCCCTCCACTTT

abundance: few
v_gene: TRBV20-1
d_gene: NA
j_gene: TRBJ2-1
CDR3aa: CSARGGRGNYNEQFF
CDR3nt: TGCAGTGCTAGGGGGGGGAGGGGGAACTACAATGAGCAGTTCTTC

abundance: NA
v_gene: TRBV27
d_gene: TRBD2
j_gene: TRBJ2-1
CDR3aa: CASSFSGRAPGEQFF
CDR3nt: TGTGCCAGCAGTTTTAGCGGGAGGGCCCCCGGTGAGCAGTTCTTC

abundance: few
v_gene: TRBV6-5
d_gene: TRBD2
j_gene: TRBJ2-1
CDR3aa: CASNPGTSGTYNEQFF
CDR3nt: TGTGCCAGCAACCCCGGGACTAGCGGGACCTACAATGAGCAGTTCTTC

abundance: NA
v_gene: TRBV7-9
d_gene: NA
j_gene: TRBJ2-3
CDR3aa: CASSLVGGGLSTDTQYF
CDR3nt: TGTGCCAGCAGCTTAGTTGGCGGGGGCCTTTCCACAGATACGCAGTATTTT

abundance: NA
v_gene: TRBV7-3
d_gene: TRBD2
j_gene: TRBJ2-7
CDR3aa: CASRIGLAGGDEQYF
CDR3nt: TGTGCCAGCAGAATAGGACTAGCGGGAGGGGATGAGCAGTACTTC

abundance: NA
v_gene: TRBV9
d_gene: TRBD1
j_gene: TRBJ2-1
CDR3aa: CASSDGTAYNEQFF
CDR3nt: TGTGCCAGCAGCGACGGGACAGCCTACAATGAGCAGTTCTTC

abundance: NA
v_gene: TRBV9
d_gene: TRBD1
j_gene: TRBJ1-1
CDR3aa: CASSARQGGSTEAFF
CDR3nt: TGTGCCAGCAGCGCGCGACAGGGTGGTAGCACTGAAGCTTTCTTT

abundance: NA
v_gene: TRBV7-2
d_gene: NA
j_gene: TRBJ2-7
CDR3aa: CASSLGTGSAYEQYF
CDR3nt: TGTGCCAGCAGCTTAGGAACCGGGAGCGCCTACGAGCAGTACTTC

abundance: NA
v_gene: TRBV4-3
d_gene: NA
j_gene: TRBJ1-4
CDR3aa: CASSQASSGPEHLIGGLFF
CDR3nt: TGCGCCAGCAGCCAAGCATCCTCCGGGCCGGAACATTTAATAGGAGGATTGTTTTTT

abundance: few
v_gene: TRBV20-1
d_gene: TRBD1
j_gene: TRBJ2-1
CDR3aa: CSAAEPDRGIYNEQFF
CDR3nt: TGCAGTGCTGCTGAACCTGACAGGGGTATTTACAATGAGCAGTTCTTC

abundance: NA
v_gene: TRBV19
d_gene: NA
j_gene: TRBJ2-1
CDR3aa: CASSISGGNEQFF
CDR3nt: TGTGCCAGTAGTATCAGTGGGGGCAATGAGCAGTTCTTC

abundance: NA
v_gene: TRBV4-2
d_gene: NA
j_gene: TRBJ1-4
CDR3aa: CASSQDGSINEKLFF
CDR3nt: TGTGCCAGCAGCCAAGATGGGTCCATTAATGAAAAACTGTTTTTT

abundance: few
v_gene: TRBV12-3/TRBV12-4
d_gene: TRBD1
j_gene: TRBJ2-1
CDR3aa: CASSSRGRIGQFF
CDR3nt: TGTGCCAGCAGTTCCAGGGGGCGCATTGGGCAGTTCTTC

abundance: NA
v_gene: TRBV2
d_gene: NA
j_gene: TRBJ2-1
CDR3aa: CASSTVNNEQFF
CDR3nt: TGTGCCAGCAGTACCGTTAACAATGAGCAGTTCTTC

abundance: NA
v_gene: TRBV3-1
d_gene: NA
j_gene: TRBJ2-3
CDR3aa: CASSHNADTQYF
CDR3nt: TGTGCCAGCAGCCATAATGCAGATACGCAGTATTTT

abundance: NA
v_gene: TRBV19
d_gene: TRBD1
j_gene: TRBJ1-5
CDR3aa: CASSIRQGLSNQPQHF
CDR3nt: TGTGCCAGTAGTATACGACAGGGTTTGAGCAATCAGCCCCAGCATTTT

abundance: once
v_gene: TRBV6-6
d_gene: TRBD2
j_gene: TRBJ2-1
CDR3aa: CASSKLAANYNEQFF
CDR3nt: TGTGCCAGCAGTAAACTAGCGGCGAACTACAATGAGCAGTTCTTC

abundance: NA
v_gene: TRBV20-1
d_gene: NA
j_gene: TRBJ1-2
CDR3aa: CSAILGEGYTF
CDR3nt: TGCAGTGCGATTTTGGGGGAAGGCTACACCTTC

abundance: few
v_gene: TRBV7-2
d_gene: NA
j_gene: TRBJ2-1
CDR3aa: CASSQGLTDPYNEQFF
CDR3nt: TGTGCCAGCAGCCAGGGGCTAACGGACCCCTACAATGAGCAGTTCTTC

abundance: NA
v_gene: TRBV28
d_gene: NA
j_gene: TRBJ2-7
CDR3aa: CASRVLRDSYEQYF
CDR3nt: TGTGCCAGCAGAGTCCTCAGGGACTCCTACGAGCAGTACTTC

abundance: NA
v_gene: TRBV10-3
d_gene: NA
j_gene: TRBJ2-6
CDR3aa: CAISESLGRASGANVLTF
CDR3nt: TGTGCCATCAGTGAGTCTCTTGGGCGGGCCTCTGGGGCCAACGTCCTGACTTTC

abundance: few
v_gene: TRBV28
d_gene: TRBD2
j_gene: TRBJ2-7
CDR3aa: CASSFVRTSDHEQYF
CDR3nt: TGTGCCAGCAGTTTTGTCCGGACTAGCGACCACGAGCAGTACTTC

abundance: NA
v_gene: TRBV4-1
d_gene: NA
j_gene: TRBJ1-2
CDR3aa: CASSKAVIRSSYIYGYTF
CDR3nt: TGCGCCAGCAGCAAAGCGGTGATAAGGTCTTCATACATATATGGCTACACCTTC

abundance: NA
v_gene: TRBV20-1
d_gene: TRBD2
j_gene: TRBJ2-1
CDR3aa: CSARGSSGSVYNEQFF
CDR3nt: TGCAGTGCTAGAGGATCCAGCGGGAGCGTCTACAATGAGCAGTTCTTC

abundance: NA
v_gene: TRBV6-5
d_gene: NA
j_gene: TRBJ1-5
CDR3aa: CASSYSRQENQPQHF
CDR3nt: TGTGCCAGCAGTTACTCGAGGCAGGAGAATCAGCCCCAGCATTTT

abundance: few
v_gene: TRBV20-1
d_gene: NA
j_gene: TRBJ2-3
CDR3aa: CSARDITDTQYF
CDR3nt: TGCAGTGCTAGAGACATCACAGATACGCAGTATTTT

abundance: NA
v_gene: TRBV29-1
d_gene: NA
j_gene: TRBJ1-2
CDR3aa: CSAAGGLDYGYTF
CDR3nt: TGCAGCGCGGCTGGGGGGCTGGACTATGGCTACACCTTC

abundance: many
v_gene: TRBV9
d_gene: NA
j_gene: TRBJ2-1
CDR3aa: CASSVDRLNEQFF
CDR3nt: TGTGCCAGCAGCGTAGACCGACTTAATGAGCAGTTCTTC

abundance: few
v_gene: TRBV12-3/TRBV12-4
d_gene: NA
j_gene: TRBJ2-3
CDR3aa: CASSLVSPDTQYF
CDR3nt: TGTGCCAGCAGTTTAGTCTCCCCGGATACGCAGTATTTT

abundance: few
v_gene: TRBV10-3
d_gene: TRBD2
j_gene: TRBJ2-3
CDR3aa: CAISESAAGGGTDTQYF
CDR3nt: TGTGCCATCAGTGAGTCGGCCGCGGGGGGCGGCACAGATACGCAGTATTTT

abundance: NA
v_gene: TRBV20-1
d_gene: NA
j_gene: TRBJ2-1
CDR3aa: CSASPGALGREQFF
CDR3nt: TGCAGTGCTTCGCCGGGGGCCTTGGGGAGGGAGCAGTTCTTC